This T cell receptor (beta chain) derives from a study of blood T cell repertoires in COVID-19. As for the study in general: T cells, B-cell-depleted T cells, or PBMCs supplied cDNA or gDNA.

Sequenced by immunoSEQ multiplex PCR; TCRdb stores in-frame clones only, minus some. The sample has a few hundred thousand clones, around 80% seen once. V was pared by 2 bases and J by 1 base, with 2 bases of the junction left unmatched. The CDR3 is 15 amino acids. Germline V gene lookup returns CDR1 MNHEY and CDR2 SMNVEV (reference sequence). The sequence was obtained from a woman aged 55 to 70 who had recovered from COVID-19. V usage is TRBV27 and J usage is TRBJ1-1; 9 positions agree with TRBD1. Source material: peripheral blood. CDR3 region: CASSLGGQGNTEAFF. The CDR3 DNA sequence: TGTGCCAGCAGTTTAGGGGGACAGGGGAACACTGAAGCTTTCTTT.